These 17 T cell receptor beta chains were sequenced from one sample in a study of cytomegalovirus exposure and HLA in healthy donors. The PCR made use of 60 Vbeta and 13 Jbeta primers. Data came from immunoSEQ multiplex PCR; TCRdb stores just in-frame clones and leaves some out. Of approximately 150,000 clones listed, roughly four fifths are singletons. The specimen was PBMCs. These receptors came from a female donor in good health and CMV-seronegative.

The table lists this clone with a few counts. The chain links TRBV9 to TRBJ1-4, with a possible D match to TRBD1 (6 bases). V was pared by 3 bases and J by 0 bases, with 12 bases between. Germline assignment: CDR1 SGDLS and CDR2 YYNGEE. CDR3 length: 16 residues. CDR3 coding DNA: TGTGCCAGCAGCGCCGGACAGCATTCAACTAATGAAAAACTGTTTTTT. Translated: CASSAGQHSTNEKLFF.

J is TRBJ1-6 and V is TRBV28; TRBD1 matches at 9 bases. Trimming removed 3 bases from V and 9 bases from J; junction bases left unmatched: 12. Germline V gene sequence: CDR1 MDHEN, CDR2 SYDVKM. This CDR3 spans 17 amino acids. The CDR3 sequence: CASSFAQGASRGSPLHF. CDR3 nucleotide sequence: TGTGCCAGCAGTTTCGCACAGGGGGCAAGCAGAGGTTCACCCCTCCACTTT.

The chain carries TRBV5-6 and TRBJ2-6, with 7 positions matching TRBD1. The length of the CDR3 is 17 residues. J lost 3 bases, V lost 6 bases, and 12 bases had no gene match. Germline CDR1 SGHDT, CDR2 YYEEEE. CDR3 nucleotide sequence: TGTGCCAGCACCACCCCAGGGGGTGTAGGTGGGGCCAACGTCCTGACTTTC. It translates to CASTTPGGVGGANVLTF. Together with reference TRBV5-6 and TRBJ2-6, the CDR3 gives the full variable domain: DAGVTQSPTHLIKTRGQQVTLRCSPKSGHDTVSWYQQALGQGPQFIFQYYEEEERQRGNFPDRFSGHQFPNYSSELNVNALLLGDSALYLCASTTPGGVGGANVLTFGAGSRLTVL.

The CDR3, as DNA: TGTGCCAGCAGCCAAGGGGACAGGGATTTCGAGCAGTACTTC. Its translation is CASSQGDRDFEQYF. The chain combines TRBV4-2 with TRBJ2-7, with TRBD1 identical over 9 bases. Germline CDR1 LGHNA, CDR2 YNFKEQ. Germline trimming cut 1 base from V and 6 bases from J; bases unmatched to any gene: 4. There are 14 residues in the CDR3.

With respect to this clone: The same CDR3 arises from other DNA sequences in this sample as well. This sequence joins TRBV18 and TRBJ1-5; D gene uncertain. Looked up from germline, CDR1 is KGHSH and CDR2 is LQKENI. Trimming left V 3 bases short and J 4 bases short, with 13 bases between. There are 15 residues in the CDR3. Written as DNA, the CDR3 is TGTGCCAGCTCACCCCCCGGAGGATCGAATCAGCCCCAGCATTTT. It specifies CASSPPGGSNQPQHF.

This chain uses TRBV7-9 with TRBJ2-7, with D unresolved. Germline loops: CDR1 SEHNR, CDR2 FQNEAQ (reference sequence). The CDR3 is 15 residues long. The germline V and J ends were trimmed by 5 bases and 0 bases, with 14 bases remaining between them. For the CDR3, the DNA is TGTGCCAGCAGCGCGCTCGGTAGATACTCCTACGAGCAGTACTTC. The encoded protein is CASSALGRYSYEQYF. The full variable domain, with the rest looked up from reference TRBV7-9 and TRBJ2-7, is DTGVSQNPRHKITKRGQNVTFRCDPISEHNRLYWYRQTLGQGPEFLTYFQNEAQLEKSRLLSDRFSAERPKGSFSTLEIQRTEQGDSAMYLCASSALGRYSYEQYFGPGTRLTVT.

V usage is TRBV6-4 and J usage is TRBJ1-4; 8 bases line up with TRBD1. Germline V gives CDR1 MRHNA, CDR2 SNTAGT. There are 13 residues in the CDR3. The trim removed 7 bases at V and 7 bases at J, leaving 5 bases unmatched. CDR3 amino acids: CASNGQGCEKLFF. DNA of the CDR3: TGTGCCAGCAATGGACAGGGTTGTGAAAAACTGTTTTTT.

The chain has TRBV21-1 and TRBJ1-5; the DNA was not compared with TRBD1, the D call given in the table. TRBV21-1 counts as a pseudogene. This CDR3 has 16 amino acids. CDR3 amino acids: CASSKLGQGADQPQHF. As DNA, the CDR3 is TGTGCCAGCAGCAAATTGGGACAGGGGGCGGATCAGCCCCAGCATTTT.

A few counts support this clone. The genes are TRBV11-2 and TRBJ2-1; 7 nucleotides agree with TRBD2. Germline assignment: CDR1 SGHAT and CDR2 FQNNGV. The CDR3 sequence is 16 residues long. V was clipped by 1 base and J by 4 bases; unmatched bases: 7. The DNA for the CDR3 is TGTGCCAGCAGCTTAGCCCCTAGCGGATCATACAATGAGCAGTTCTTC. Amino acid sequence: CASSLAPSGSYNEQFF.

This clone was observed a single time. The chain uses TRBV7-2 and TRBJ1-1, with D perhaps matching TRBD1 (5 bases). The CDR3 length is 13 residues. Germline CDR1 SGHTA, CDR2 FQGNSA. V was trimmed by 5 bases and J by 6 bases, leaving 13 bases between them. The CDR3 DNA follows: TGTGCCAGCAGCCTGGCGGGGGTACCTGAAGCTTTCTTT. This codes for CASSLAGVPEAFF.

This clone has more than one count but fewer than ten. The rearrangement links TRBV7-2 to TRBJ1-6; tentative D call: TRBD1 (6 bases). From germline, CDR1 is SGHTA and CDR2 FQGNSA. V was clipped by 5 bases and J by 7 bases, with 21 bases between them. The CDR3 runs to 17 residues. CDR3 residues: CASSLRTTGKKNSPLHF. The DNA of the CDR3 is TGTGCCAGCAGCCTTCGCACCACAGGGAAGAAGAATTCACCCCTCCACTTT. The full variable domain, rest sourced from reference TRBV7-2 and TRBJ1-6, is GAGVSQSPSNKVTEKGKDVELRCDPISGHTALYWYRQSLGQGLEFLIYFQGNSAPDKSGLPSDRFSAERTGGSVSTLTIQRTQQEDSAVYLCASSLRTTGKKNSPLHFGNGTRLTVT.

This sequence joins TRBV5-1 and TRBJ1-1, with 10 nucleotides matching TRBD1. Per the germline V gene, CDR1 is SGHRS and CDR2 is YFSETQ. J lost 3 bases, V lost 4 bases, and 9 bases had no gene match. CDR3 length equals 16 residues. The CDR3 bases are TGCGCCAGCAGCCCCCGAGGACAGGGGGGGCACACTGAAGCTTTCTTT. Amino acid sequence: CASSPRGQGGHTEAFF.

The chain combines TRBV5-1 with TRBJ2-5, with 7 bases matching TRBD1. The CDR3 contains 16 residues. J was trimmed by 4 bases and V by 2 bases; bases with no gene match: 11. Germline CDR1 reads SGHRS; CDR2 reads YFSETQ. CDR3 in amino acids: CASSFRQGGAVETQYF. In DNA form, the CDR3 reads TGCGCCAGCAGCTTCCGACAGGGTGGGGCCGTAGAGACCCAGTACTTC.

The V gene is TRBV11-2, the J gene TRBJ1-1; no clear D gene. Trimming removed 0 bases from V and 0 bases from J, with 5 bases in between. The CDR3 consists of 14 residues. Germline V lookup: CDR1 SGHAT, CDR2 FQNNGV. CDR3 bases: TGTGCCAGCAGCTTAGACCGTATGAACACTGAAGCTTTCTTT. It yields the protein CASSLDRMNTEAFF.

This clone was seen just once. The V gene is TRBV9, the J gene TRBJ1-4; possible D gene TRBD1, 5 bases. CDR3 length equals 14 residues. The germline V gene has CDR1 SGDLS and CDR2 YYNGEE. V was pared by 0 bases and J by 11 bases, with 14 bases between. The CDR3 coding sequence is TGTGCCAGCAGCGTAGGTTCGGACCAGGGTAAACTGTTTTTT. This sequence encodes CASSVGSDQGKLFF.

This chain links TRBV4-3 with TRBJ2-1, with 14 bases that match TRBD2. The CDR3 loop spans 20 amino acids. V lost 3 bases and J lost 4; bases outside the gene matches: 14. In germline, CDR1 is LGHNA, CDR2 YSLEER. CDR3 in DNA: TGCGCCAGCAGCCATAGCCTCCCCGGACTAGCGGGGGGCCCATACAATGAGCAGTTCTTC. It yields the protein CASSHSLPGLAGGPYNEQFF.

The chain links TRBV6-6 to TRBJ2-2, with 8 bases aligning to TRBD2. Unmatched junction bases numbered 3, after V lost 8 bases and J lost 1 base. The CDR3 has 14 amino acids. Germline lookup yields CDR1 MNHNY and CDR2 SVGAGI (reference sequence). CDR3 protein: CASVAGLNTGELFF. CDR3 DNA sequence: TGTGCCAGCGTAGCGGGGCTGAACACCGGGGAGCTGTTTTTT.